This T cell receptor (beta chain) was found in a study of glioma-infiltrating T cells after dendritic cell vaccination. The overall study: Three intradermal dendritic cell vaccine injections were given every two weeks.

Patients had residual fresh-frozen tumor tissue and more than two years of survival data. None of the glioblastoma patients had an isocitrate dehydrogenase mutation. This clone appeared a single time. This CDR3 comprises 12 residues. The V segment lost 6 bases and the J segment 3 bases; nucleotides outside the gene matches: 2. Germline CDR1 and CDR2: SQVTM and ANQGSEA. Profiling relied on immunoSEQ multiplex PCR, and the TCRdb table lists in-frame clones only, not all of them. Seen here are some 100,000 clones, over 60% observed once, and the top ten hold less than 7%. The receptor comes from a human donor with glioblastoma. The sequencing here drew on blood, taken before dendritic cell vaccination. The rearrangement joins TRBV29-1 to TRBJ2-1, with TRBD1 identical over 7 bases. This chain's CDR3 is CSVDRDYNEQFF. As DNA, the CDR3 is TGCAGCGTCGACAGGGACTACAATGAGCAGTTCTTC.